The 8 T cell receptor beta chains presented below share a single source sample, sequenced in a study of OX40 agonist ivuxolimab in advanced cancers. Clones were read by immunoSEQ multiplex PCR, and TCRdb kept only the in-frame ones, dropping some. The data show about 54,000 clones, around 93% seen once. Sample: CD4+ or CD8+ T cells sorted from blood, taken in a trial of the OX40 agonist ivuxolimab. The receptor source for this set is an adult with an advanced solid tumor such as melanoma, head and neck, liver or kidney cancer.

Written as DNA, the CDR3 is TGTGCCAGCAGTTTGGAGCCTTATAGCAATCAGCCCCAGCATTTT. It specifies CASSLEPYSNQPQHF. The rearrangement uses TRBV27 and TRBJ1-5; D is unresolved. Deletions cut 3 bases from V and 0 bases from J, with 9 bases between. Germline V gene data show CDR1 as MNHEY and CDR2 as SMNVEV (reference sequence). The CDR3 consists of 15 residues.

V is TRBV7-9 and J is TRBJ1-4, with 8 bases lining up with TRBD1. Losses at the gene ends were 8 bases for V and 0 bases for J; bases not matched to a gene: 11. CDR1 is SEHNR and CDR2 is FQNEAQ in the germline V gene (reference sequence). The CDR3 has 17 amino acids. The CDR3 bases are TGTGCCAGCGGCCCAGGGGGGACAGGCCCAACTAATGAAAAACTGTTTTTT. It specifies CASGPGGTGPTNEKLFF.

In nucleotides, the CDR3 is TGTGCCAGCAGCCCTACCAGGGACAGGAACACTGAAGCTTTCTTT. As protein: CASSPTRDRNTEAFF. J is TRBJ1-1 and V is TRBV27; 7 nucleotides align to TRBD1. The germline V gene encodes CDR1 MNHEY and CDR2 SMNVEV (reference sequence). CDR3 length equals 15 residues. The V segment lost 6 bases and the J segment 1 base; nucleotides outside the gene matches: 8.

This clone was counted once. This chain links TRBV4-3 with TRBJ1-1; a possible D gene is TRBD1 (5 bases). Per the germline V gene, CDR1 is LGHNA and CDR2 is YSLEER. Trimming removed 1 base from V and 1 base from J, with 13 bases in between. The CDR3 spans 16 residues. The CDR3 is CASSQGDRVPNTEAFF. The CDR3, as DNA: TGCGCCAGCAGCCAAGGGGACCGGGTGCCGAACACTGAAGCTTTCTTT.

In its sample, this clone was seen once. CDR3 amino acids: CASTRTQGAGNIQYF. CDR3 DNA: TGTGCCAGCACCCGAACCCAGGGGGCAGGAAACATTCAGTACTTC. The chain couples TRBV13 to TRBJ2-4, with 8 bases that match TRBD1. Germline values: CDR1 PRHDT, CDR2 FYEKMQ (reference sequence). With V trimmed by 7 bases and J by 6 bases, 11 bases remained unmatched. This CDR3 contains 15 residues.

The gene calls are TRBV7-9 and TRBJ1-1, with D perhaps matching TRBD1 (5 bases). The ends were cut back, 8 bases at V and 3 bases at J, with 10 bases in the middle. This CDR3 contains 12 residues. Germline values: CDR1 SEHNR, CDR2 FQNEAQ (reference sequence). CDR3 sequence (DNA): TGTGCCAGCCGTTTAGGGGACACTGAAGCTTTCTTT. It encodes CASRLGDTEAFF.

This clone occurred once. The rearrangement links TRBV27 to TRBJ1-1; no definite D call. Trimming shortened V by 1 base and J by 5 bases, and 14 bases separated the two germline ends. The CDR3 totals 15 residues. Germline CDR1 MNHEY, CDR2 SMNVEV (reference sequence). CDR3 sequence reads: CASSLYLPGRTEAFF. CDR3 bases: TGTGCCAGCAGTTTATATCTCCCGGGCAGGACTGAAGCTTTCTTT.

The gene calls are TRBV4-1 and TRBJ2-7; D assignment may be TRBD1 or TRBD2 (5 bases each). Between the trimmed V and J ends, which lost 4 bases and 7 bases, there was a span of 23 bases. There are 16 residues in the CDR3. Germline loops: CDR1 MGHRA, CDR2 YSYEKL. The CDR3 here is CASSPTPGRDREEQYF. CDR3 DNA sequence: TGCGCCAGCAGCCCGACACCGGGACGGGATCGTGAGGAGCAGTACTTC.